The clone carrying this T cell receptor (beta chain) was seen only a few times. Its specificity is unknown. The sample originates from a study of T cells after yellow fever vaccination. Study in general: Researchers used SMART-Seq v4 Ultra Low Input to prepare fractions that had low cell numbers. Broader study findings: Abundant clonotypes from the bulk population could contaminate FACS-sorted repertoires. Few clonotypes appeared in both CD4 and CD8 compartments.

A process of 5'RACE template switching, which added a universal primer site and UMIs, was used to make TCR cDNA. TCRdb independently ran MiXCR on the 5' RACE reads; one entry per CDR3 protein. The sample records 340,000 or so distinct CDR3 sequences, about an eighth being singletons. The germline V gene encodes CDR1 SGHTA and CDR2 FQGNSA. The V segment lost 5 bases and the J segment 9 bases; nucleotides outside the gene matches: 14. This CDR3 region has 16 residues. The clonotype was recovered from a man aged 18-30 years who received the YFV17D yellow fever vaccine. Sequenced here: CD4+ T cells sorted from PBMCs, sampled 15 days after the yellow fever booster vaccination. The rearrangement links TRBV7-2 to TRBJ2-1; 9 positions agree with TRBD2. The CDR3 sequence is CASSPPGGAGGPEQFF. The CDR3 region has the DNA TGTGCCAGCAGCCCACCTGGTGGGGCGGGGGGGCCTGAGCAGTTCTTC. Drawing the rest from reference TRBV7-2 and TRBJ2-1, the complete variable domain is GAGVSQSPSNKVTEKGKDVELRCDPISGHTALYWYRQSLGQGLEFLIYFQGNSAPDKSGLPSDRFSAERTGGSVSTLTIQRTQQEDSAVYLCASSPPGGAGGPEQFFGPGTRLTVL.